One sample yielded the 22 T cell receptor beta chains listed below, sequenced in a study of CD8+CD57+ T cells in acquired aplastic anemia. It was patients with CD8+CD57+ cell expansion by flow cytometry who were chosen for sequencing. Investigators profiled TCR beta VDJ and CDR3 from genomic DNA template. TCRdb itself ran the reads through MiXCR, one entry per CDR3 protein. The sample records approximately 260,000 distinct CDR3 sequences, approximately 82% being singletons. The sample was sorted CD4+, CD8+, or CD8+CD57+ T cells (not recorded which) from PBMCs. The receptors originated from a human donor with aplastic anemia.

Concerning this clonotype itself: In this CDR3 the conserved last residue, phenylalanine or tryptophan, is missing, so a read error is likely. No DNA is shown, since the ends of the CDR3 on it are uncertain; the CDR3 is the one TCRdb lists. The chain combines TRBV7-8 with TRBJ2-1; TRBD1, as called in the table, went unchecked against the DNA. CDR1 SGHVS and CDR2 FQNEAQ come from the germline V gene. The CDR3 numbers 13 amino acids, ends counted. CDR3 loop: CASSDGGIHEKHY.

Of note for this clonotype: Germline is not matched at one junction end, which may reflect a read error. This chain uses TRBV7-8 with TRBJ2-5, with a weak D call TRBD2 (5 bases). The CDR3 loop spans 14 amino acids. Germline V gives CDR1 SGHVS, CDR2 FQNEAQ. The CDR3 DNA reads TGTGCCAGCAGCATAGCGTCAAGCCAAGAGACCCAGTACTTC. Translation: CASSIASSQETQYF. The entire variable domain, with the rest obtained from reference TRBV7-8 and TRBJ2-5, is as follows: GAGVSQSPRYKVAKRGQDVALRCDPISGHVSLFWYQQALGQGPEFLTYFQNEAQLDKSGLPSDRFFAERPEGSVSTLKIQRTQQEDSAVYLCASSIASSQETQYFGPGTRLLVL.

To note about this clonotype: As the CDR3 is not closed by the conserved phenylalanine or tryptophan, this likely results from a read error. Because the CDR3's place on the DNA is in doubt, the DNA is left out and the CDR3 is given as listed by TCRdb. The CDR3 loop is CASVKGGEGTEAVFTY. This chain links TRBV2 with TRBJ1-2. The CDR3 totals 16 residues, both ends included. The germline gives CDR1 SNHLY, CDR2 FYNNEI.

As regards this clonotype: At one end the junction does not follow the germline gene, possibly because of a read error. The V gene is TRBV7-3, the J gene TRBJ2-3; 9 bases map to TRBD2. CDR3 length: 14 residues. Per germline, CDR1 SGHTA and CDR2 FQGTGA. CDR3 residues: CASSSSGTSGATQF. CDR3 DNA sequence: TGTGCCAGCAGTTCTAGCGGGACTTCCGGAGCGACCCAGTTT.

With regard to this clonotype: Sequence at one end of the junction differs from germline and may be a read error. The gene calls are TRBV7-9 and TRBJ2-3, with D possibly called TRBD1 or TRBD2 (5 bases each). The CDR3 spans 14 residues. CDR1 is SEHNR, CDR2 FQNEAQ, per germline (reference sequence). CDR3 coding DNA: TGTGCCAGCAGCCCTGTAGGGACGGTCGAGAACGTCGGGTTT. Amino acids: CASSPVGTVENVGF.

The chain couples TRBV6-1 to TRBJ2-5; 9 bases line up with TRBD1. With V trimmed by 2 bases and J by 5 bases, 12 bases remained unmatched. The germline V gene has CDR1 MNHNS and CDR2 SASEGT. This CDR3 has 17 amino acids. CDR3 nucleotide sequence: TGTGCCAGCAGTGAATCGGGGGAACAGGGGGCTAGGGAGACCCAGTACTTC. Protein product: CASSESGEQGARETQYF.

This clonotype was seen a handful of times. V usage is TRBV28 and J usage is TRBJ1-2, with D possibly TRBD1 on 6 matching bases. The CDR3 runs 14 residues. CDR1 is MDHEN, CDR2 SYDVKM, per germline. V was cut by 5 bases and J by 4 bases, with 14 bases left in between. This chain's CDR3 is CASSPRQVVYGYTF. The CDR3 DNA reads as TGTGCCAGCAGTCCTAGACAGGTAGTCTATGGCTACACCTTC.

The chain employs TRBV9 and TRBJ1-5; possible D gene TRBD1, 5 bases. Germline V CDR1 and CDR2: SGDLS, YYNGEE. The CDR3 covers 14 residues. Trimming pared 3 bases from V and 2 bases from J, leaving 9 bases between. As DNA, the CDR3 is TGTGCCAGCAGCGCCGACAGCCGCAATCAGCCCCAGCATTTT. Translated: CASSADSRNQPQHF. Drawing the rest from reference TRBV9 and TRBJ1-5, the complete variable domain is DSGVTQTPKHLITATGQRVTLRCSPRSGDLSVYWYQQSLDQGLQFLIQYYNGEERAKGNILERFSAQQFPDLHSELNLSSLELGDSALYFCASSADSRNQPQHFGDGTRLSIL.

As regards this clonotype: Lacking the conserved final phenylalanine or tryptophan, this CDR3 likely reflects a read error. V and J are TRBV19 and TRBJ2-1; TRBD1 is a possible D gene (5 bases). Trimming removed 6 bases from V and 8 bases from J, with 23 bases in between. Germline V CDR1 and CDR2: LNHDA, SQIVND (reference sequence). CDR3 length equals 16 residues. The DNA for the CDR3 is TGTGCCAGTAGCCAGGGTGGCGGAAACTATAAGGATGAGCAGTTCGTC. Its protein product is CASSQGGGNYKDEQFV.

As DNA, the CDR3 is TGTGCCAGTAGTGAGGTCCTAAGGTCCTACAATGAGCAGTTCTTC. This gives the protein CASSEVLRSYNEQFF. This chain joins TRBV19 and TRBJ2-1; D is undetermined. V shed 5 bases and J shed 1 base, with 12 bases lying between them. This CDR3 is 15 amino acids long. The germline gives CDR1 LNHDA, CDR2 SQIVND (reference sequence).

The CDR3 region has the DNA TGTGCCAGCAGCTTAGACAGTGGTCCCTTCACGCAGTATTTT. Its protein product is CASSLDSGPFTQYF. The chain uses TRBV7-3 and TRBJ2-3, with D possibly TRBD1 on 5 matching bases. The germline V gene has CDR1 SGHTA and CDR2 FQGTGA. Trimming removed 2 bases at V and 9 bases at J, with 15 bases between. The length of the CDR3 is 14 residues.

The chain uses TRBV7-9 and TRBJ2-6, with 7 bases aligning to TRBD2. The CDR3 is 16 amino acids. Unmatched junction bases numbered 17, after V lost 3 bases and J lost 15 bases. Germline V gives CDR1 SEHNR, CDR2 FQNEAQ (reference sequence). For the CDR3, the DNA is TGTGCCAGCAGCTTTGAAAGAAGCGGCGGGAGCGATGACCTGACTTTC. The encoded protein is CASSFERSGGSDDLTF.

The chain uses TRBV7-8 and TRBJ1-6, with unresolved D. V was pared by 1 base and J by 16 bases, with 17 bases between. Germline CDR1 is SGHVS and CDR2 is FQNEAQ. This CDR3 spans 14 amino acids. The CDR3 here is CASSLEGGLETLHF. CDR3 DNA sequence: TGTGCCAGCAGCTTAGAGGGAGGGCTCGAAACGCTCCACTTT.

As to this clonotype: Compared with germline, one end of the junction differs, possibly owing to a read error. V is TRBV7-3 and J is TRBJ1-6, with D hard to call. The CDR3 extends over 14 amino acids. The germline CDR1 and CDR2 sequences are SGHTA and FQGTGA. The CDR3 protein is CASGLSAYNAPLHF. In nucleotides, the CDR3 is TGTGCCAGCGGTTTGAGTGCCTATAATGCACCCCTCCACTTT.

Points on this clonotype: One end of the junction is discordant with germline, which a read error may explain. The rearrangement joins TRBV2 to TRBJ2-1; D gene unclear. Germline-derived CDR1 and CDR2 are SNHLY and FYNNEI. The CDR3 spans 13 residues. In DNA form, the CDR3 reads TGTGCCAGCAGTGATGGGGTTATGCATGAACAGTTCTTC. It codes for CASSDGVMHEQFF. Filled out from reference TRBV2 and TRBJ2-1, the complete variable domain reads EPEVTQTPSHQVTQMGQEVILRCVPISNHLYFYWYRQILGQKVEFLVSFYNNEISEKSEIFDDQFSVERPDGSNFTLKIRSTKLEDSAMYFCASSDGVMHEQFFGPGTRLTVL.

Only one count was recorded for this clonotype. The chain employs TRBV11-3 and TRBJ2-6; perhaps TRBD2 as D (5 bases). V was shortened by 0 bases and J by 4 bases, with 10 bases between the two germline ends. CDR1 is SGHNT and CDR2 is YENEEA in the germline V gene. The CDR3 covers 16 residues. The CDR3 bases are TGTGCCAGCAGCTTAGATCTTAGCGACGGGGCCAACGTCCTGACTTTC. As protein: CASSLDLSDGANVLTF.

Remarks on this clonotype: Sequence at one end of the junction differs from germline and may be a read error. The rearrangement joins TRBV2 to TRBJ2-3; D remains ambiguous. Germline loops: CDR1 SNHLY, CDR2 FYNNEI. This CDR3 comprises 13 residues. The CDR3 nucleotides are TGTGCCAGCGGTGACGAGGACGGTGACAAGCAGTATTTT. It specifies CASGDEDGDKQYF.

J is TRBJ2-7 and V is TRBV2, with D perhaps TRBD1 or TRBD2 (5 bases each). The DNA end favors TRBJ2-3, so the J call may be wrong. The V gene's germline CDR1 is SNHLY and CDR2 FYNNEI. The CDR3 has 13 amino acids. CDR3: CASSHGAAYKQYF. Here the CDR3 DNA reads TGTGCCAGCAGCCACGGGGCTGCATATAAGCAGTATTTT.

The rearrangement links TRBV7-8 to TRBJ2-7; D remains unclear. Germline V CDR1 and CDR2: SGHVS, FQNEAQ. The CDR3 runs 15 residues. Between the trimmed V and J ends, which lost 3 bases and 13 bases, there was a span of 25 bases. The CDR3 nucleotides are TGTGCCAGCAGCTTCACTCTGCGCCTGTCCTATGACCACTACTTC. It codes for CASSFTLRLSYDHYF.

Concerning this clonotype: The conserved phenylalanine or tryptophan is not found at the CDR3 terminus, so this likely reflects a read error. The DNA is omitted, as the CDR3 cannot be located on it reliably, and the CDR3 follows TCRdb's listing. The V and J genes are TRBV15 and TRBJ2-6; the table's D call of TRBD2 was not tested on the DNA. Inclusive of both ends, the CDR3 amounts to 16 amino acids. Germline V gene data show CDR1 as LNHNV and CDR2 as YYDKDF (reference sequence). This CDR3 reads CATSRGSEQEAQYFGP.

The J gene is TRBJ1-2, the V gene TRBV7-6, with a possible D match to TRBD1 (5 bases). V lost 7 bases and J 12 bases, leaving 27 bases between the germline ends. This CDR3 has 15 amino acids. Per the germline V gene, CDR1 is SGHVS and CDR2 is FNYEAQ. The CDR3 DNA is TGTGCCAGCACCCTAGGGAGGGTCCCCGATGGGGCCAACACCTTC. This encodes CASTLGRVPDGANTF.

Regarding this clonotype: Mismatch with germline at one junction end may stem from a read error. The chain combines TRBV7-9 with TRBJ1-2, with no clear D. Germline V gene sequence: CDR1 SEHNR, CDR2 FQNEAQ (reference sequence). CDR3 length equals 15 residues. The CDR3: CASSSAMAVNSGYTF. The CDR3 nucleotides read TGTGCCAGCAGCTCAGCGATGGCAGTAAACTCTGGCTACACCTTC. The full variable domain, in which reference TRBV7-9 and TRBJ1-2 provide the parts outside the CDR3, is DTGVSQNPRHKITKRGQNVTFRCDPISEHNRLYWYRQTLGQGPEFLTYFQNEAQLEKSRLLSDRFSAERPKGSFSTLEIQRTEQGDSAMYLCASSSAMAVNSGYTFGSGTRLTVV.